This record concerns one T cell receptor beta chain sequence. Authors' analysis steps: By means of reference gene primer amplification, nucleated cell counts were estimated. The protocol was immunoSEQ multiplex PCR, while the TCRdb copy is restricted to in-frame clones and leaves out a portion. V and J calls and clone size are given by that table; D and trimming were obtained from the DNA. The sample consists of some 150,000 clones, approximately 87% of them appearing once. CDR1 and CDR2 from the germline V gene are SGDLS and YYNGEE. The CDR3 sequence is 16 residues long. Germline trimming cut 2 bases from V and 4 bases from J; bases unmatched to any gene: 7. The sample originates from a study of blood T cell repertoires in COVID-19. Ages ranged from about 18 to 89 years, with residence in about 24 US areas. Donors in Cohort 3 counted as recovered after two negative PCRs, clearance, or symptom resolution.

V usage is TRBV9 and J usage is TRBJ2-2, with 8 bases lining up with TRBD1. The sequence came from a woman between 45 and 60 years old who had recovered from COVID-19. The sample was PBMCs or T cells enriched from blood (not recorded which). In DNA form, the CDR3 reads TGTGCCAGCAGCGTCCACGGACAGGGTAGCACCGGGGAGCTGTTTTTT. It codes for CASSVHGQGSTGELFF.